One and the same sample provided the 3 T cell receptor beta chains below, sequenced in a study of blood T cell repertoires in COVID-19 (TCRdb year 2020). Library prep was done by the immunoSEQ multiplex PCR assay. Imported from immuneACCESS, the table was reduced by TCRdb to in-frame sequences with V and J called. These copies leave out some clones; in studies compared against another copy, an unresolved V gene accounts for under half, and the cause of the remainder is not known. The sample yields approximately 220,000 clones; 83% were counted once. The ten largest clones capture 2.5% of the sample. Sequenced: peripheral blood. All receptors derive from a woman aged 40 to 50 with active or convalescent COVID-19.

This chain connects TRBV2 to TRBJ1-5, with 7 bases lining up with TRBD1. Germline CDR1 is SNHLY and CDR2 is FYNNEI. The CDR3 is 15 amino acids. The ends lost 5 bases at V and 5 bases at J; junction bases unmatched: 9. This CDR3 reads CASSHSRQGHQPQHF. Here the CDR3 DNA reads TGTGCCAGCAGTCATTCCCGACAGGGCCATCAGCCCCAGCATTTT.

This chain connects TRBV28 to TRBJ2-3; TRBD2 matches 10 bases. CDR3 length: 16 residues. Germline V gene lookup returns CDR1 MDHEN and CDR2 SYDVKM. The junction had 6 bases not matched to a gene; V was cut back by 2 bases and J by 4 bases. CDR3: CASSLGSSGGADTQYF. CDR3 sequence (DNA): TGTGCCAGCAGTTTAGGGTCTAGCGGGGGCGCAGATACGCAGTATTTT.

The J gene is TRBJ1-2, the V gene TRBV6-5, with a possible D match to TRBD1 (5 bases). Trimming took 6 bases from V and 4 from J, leaving 15 bases between them. The CDR3 has 14 residues. Germline CDR1 MNHEY, CDR2 SVGAGI. As DNA, the CDR3 is TGTGCCAGCAGAGTGGGGGGTCCAGGCTATGGCTACACCTTC. It is translated as CASRVGGPGYGYTF.